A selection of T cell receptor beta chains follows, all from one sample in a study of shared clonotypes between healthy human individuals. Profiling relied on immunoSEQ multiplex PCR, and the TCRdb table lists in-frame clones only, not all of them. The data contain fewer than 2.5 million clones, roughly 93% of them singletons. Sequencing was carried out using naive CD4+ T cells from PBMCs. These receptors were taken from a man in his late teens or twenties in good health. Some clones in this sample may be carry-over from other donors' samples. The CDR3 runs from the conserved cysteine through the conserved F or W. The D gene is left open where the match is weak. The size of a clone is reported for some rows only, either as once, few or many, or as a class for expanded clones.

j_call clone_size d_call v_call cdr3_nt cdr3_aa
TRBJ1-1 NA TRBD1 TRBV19 TGTGCCAGTAGTAAAGGACAGGGGCCATTGAACACTGAAGCTTTCTTT CASSKGQGPLNTEAFF
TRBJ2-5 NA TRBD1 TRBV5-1 TGCGCCAGCAGCAAGGGGACAGGGGGCAGGGAGACCCAGTACTTC CASSKGTGGRETQYF
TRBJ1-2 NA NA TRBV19 TGTGCCAGTAGTATAACCTGGGACGGGAAGAATGGCTACACCTTC CASSITWDGKNGYTF
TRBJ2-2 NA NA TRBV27 TGTGCCAGCAGTTTATTTGTACAGGGAGGGATCGGGGAGCTGTTTTTT CASSLFVQGGIGELFF
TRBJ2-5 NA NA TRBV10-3 TGTGCCATCAGTGGGACTATGGGGTACGAGACCCAGTACTTC CAISGTMGYETQYF
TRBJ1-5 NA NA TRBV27 TGTGCCAGTTTACAGGGTCCTCAGCCCCAGCATTTT CASLQGPQPQHF
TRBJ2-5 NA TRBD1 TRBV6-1 TGTGCCAGCAGTGAAACTTGGGACAGGGCCGAGACCCAGTACTTC CASSETWDRAETQYF
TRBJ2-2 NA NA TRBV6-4 TGTGCCAGCGTTCTTACGGTGAGGGTTTCAGTCGGGACCGGGGAGCTGTTTTTT CASVLTVRVSVGTGELFF
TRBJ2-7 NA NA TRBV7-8 TGTGCCAGCAGCTCGACAGATTACGAGCAGTACTTC CASSSTDYEQYF
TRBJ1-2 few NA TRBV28 TGTGCCAGCAGCACAAACTATGGCTACACCTTC CASSTNYGYTF
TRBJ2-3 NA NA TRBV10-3 TGTGCCATCAGTGAGTCGAGCGGTCGAGATACGCAGTATTTT CAISESSGRDTQYF
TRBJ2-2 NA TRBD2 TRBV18 TGTGCCAGCTCACCACAGCGGGGGAACACCGGGGAGCTGTTTTTT CASSPQRGNTGELFF
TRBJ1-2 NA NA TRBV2 TGTGCCAGCAGTGCAGAGACAGTTACTCACTATGGCTACACCTTC CASSAETVTHYGYTF
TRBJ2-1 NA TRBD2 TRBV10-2 TGCGCCAGCAGGTTATTTTCGGTTAGCGGGCCTAGCTCCTACAATGAGCAGTTCTTC CASRLFSVSGPSSYNEQFF
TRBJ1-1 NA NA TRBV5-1 TGCGCCAGCAGCTCAGAGGGTTTACGGGCTTTCTTT CASSSEGLRAFF
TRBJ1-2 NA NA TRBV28 TGTGCCAGCAGTTTTCGAGGGCAGGTCTATGGCTACACCTTC CASSFRGQVYGYTF
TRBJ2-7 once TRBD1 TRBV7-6 TGTGCCAGCAGCCAAGTCAGCAGGGGGCTCGACGAGCAGTACTTC CASSQVSRGLDEQYF
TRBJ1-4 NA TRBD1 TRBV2 TGTGCCAGCAGTGACCGACAGGGGAAGGCTAATGAAAAACTGTTTTTT CASSDRQGKANEKLFF